This T cell receptor beta chain appears in the sequencing data of a study of control samples from healthy donors and cancer patients. Using immunoSEQ multiplex PCR, the repertoire was profiled, and TCRdb retains in-frame clones only, with some absent. Of about 170,000 clones in the sample, around 95% were seen once. The sample comprised blood. The clonotype originates from a woman aged 55-69 years in good health.

DNA of the CDR3: TGTGCCAGCAGCCGTGACAGTAGCATGAACACTGAAGCTTTCTTT. This gives the protein CASSRDSSMNTEAFF. This rearrangement joins TRBV7-6 to TRBJ1-1; tentative D call: TRBD1 (5 bases). CDR1 and CDR2 from the germline V gene are SGHVS and FNYEAQ. V was pared by 5 bases and J by 0 bases, with 13 bases between. This CDR3 is built from 15 residues.